This paragraph reports one TCR beta chain. Its antigen is not known. The time point: week 11, during vaccination. The vaccine gave 300 ug of a 20-mer mutant IDH1 peptide subcutaneously per dose. The data were taken from a study of a mutant IDH1 vaccine in newly diagnosed glioma. The method was immunoSEQ multiplex PCR; TCRdb's version includes in-frame clones alone and lacks a portion of them. The sample carries some 120,000 clones, about 82% recorded once. Germline trimming cut 6 bases from V and 0 bases from J; bases unmatched to any gene: 5. Germline CDR1 reads MNHNS; CDR2 reads SASEGT. The CDR3 runs to 14 residues.

This TCR came from a man aged 35 to 55 with glioma. The rearrangement links TRBV6-1 to TRBJ2-7; 7 nucleotides align to TRBD1. Material: PBMCs, obtained from a glioma patient whose treatment included an IDH1 peptide vaccine. The CDR3 sequence: CASRRGQSSYEQYF. Here the CDR3 DNA reads TGTGCCAGCAGAAGGGGACAGAGCTCCTACGAGCAGTACTTC.